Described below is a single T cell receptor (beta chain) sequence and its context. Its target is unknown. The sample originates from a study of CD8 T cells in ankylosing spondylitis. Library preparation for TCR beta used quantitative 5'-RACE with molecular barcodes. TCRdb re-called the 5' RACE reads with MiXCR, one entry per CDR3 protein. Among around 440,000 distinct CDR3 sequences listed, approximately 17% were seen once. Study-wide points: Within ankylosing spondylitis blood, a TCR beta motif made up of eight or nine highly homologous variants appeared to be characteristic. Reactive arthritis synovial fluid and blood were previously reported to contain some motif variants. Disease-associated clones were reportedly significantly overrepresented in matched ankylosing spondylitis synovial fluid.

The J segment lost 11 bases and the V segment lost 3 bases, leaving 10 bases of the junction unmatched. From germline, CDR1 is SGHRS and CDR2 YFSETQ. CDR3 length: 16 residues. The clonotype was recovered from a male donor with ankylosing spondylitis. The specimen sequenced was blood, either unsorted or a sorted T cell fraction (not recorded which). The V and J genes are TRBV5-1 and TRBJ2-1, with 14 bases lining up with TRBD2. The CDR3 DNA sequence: TGCGCCAGCAGCTGGGGACAGGGACTAGCGGGGGTTCAGCAGTTCTTC. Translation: CASSWGQGLAGVQQFF.